Listed below are T cell receptor beta chains from one sample, sequenced in a study of T cells in Graves' hyperthyroidism and ophthalmopathy. Each CDR3 protein is one row after TCRdb ran MiXCR on the multiplex PCR reads. The sample holds fewer than 110,000 distinct CDR3 sequences, roughly 44% seen once. Material for sequencing was blood. Every receptor here comes from a man in his forties or fifties with Graves' hyperthyroidism. The CDR3 runs from the conserved cysteine through the conserved F or W. The order of the fields is V gene, D gene, J gene, CDR3 length, clone size, CDR3 DNA, CDR3 protein. A D gene is named only where the DNA matches it firmly. Rows may omit the clone size; those that give it use once, few, many or a size class.

V: TRBV14
D: NA
J: TRBJ1-2
length: 15
size: many
DNA: TGTGCCAGCAGCCAGGAAAGGGGGGTTAGCTATGGCTACACCTTC
CDR3: CASSQERGVSYGYTF

V: TRBV5-6
D: TRBD1
J: TRBJ1-2
length: 14
size: NA
DNA: TGTGCCAGCAGACGTGCCGGGACAGGGTATGGCTACACCTTC
CDR3: CASRRAGTGYGYTF

V: TRBV29-1
D: TRBD1
J: TRBJ1-1
length: 14
size: NA
DNA: TGCAGCGAAACTACAGGGGGCGGGGATACTGAAGCTTTCTTT
CDR3: CSETTGGGDTEAFF

V: TRBV29-1
D: NA
J: TRBJ2-1
length: 13
size: NA
DNA: TGCAGCGTTGAAGACGCGGGCGCCAATGAGCAGTTCTTC
CDR3: CSVEDAGANEQFF

V: TRBV7-9
D: NA
J: TRBJ1-4
length: 16
size: many
DNA: TGTGCCAGCAGCTTTGCCCTGAGTCGGCAGAATGAAAAACTGTTTTTT
CDR3: CASSFALSRQNEKLFF

V: TRBV5-1
D: NA
J: TRBJ2-5
length: 17
size: NA
DNA: TGCGCCAGCAGCCCTGTTGAGCAGGGAGACTTCGGAGAGACCCTGTACTTC
CDR3: CASSPVEQGDFGETLYF

V: TRBV29-1
D: NA
J: TRBJ2-7
length: 15
size: NA
DNA: TGCAGCGATGCACCCGCGAGACAGGCTACCTACGAGCAGTACTTC
CDR3: CSDAPARQATYEQYF

V: TRBV29-1
D: NA
J: TRBJ2-6
length: 14
size: NA
DNA: TGCAGCGTTGAGTTGTGGGATGGGGCCAACGTCCTGACTTTC
CDR3: CSVELWDGANVLTF

V: TRBV11-2
D: TRBD1
J: TRBJ1-4
length: 15
size: NA
DNA: TGTACCAGCAGTCCTAACAGGGGAATTTTCGGGAAATTGTTTTTT
CDR3: CTSSPNRGIFGKLFF

V: TRBV25-1
D: NA
J: TRBJ2-3
length: 13
size: NA
DNA: TGTGCCAGCAGGGCCCCAGGGTCAGATACGCAGTATTTT
CDR3: CASRAPGSDTQYF

V: TRBV19
D: NA
J: TRBJ1-2
length: 13
size: many
DNA: TGTGCCAGTAGTATGCAGCTTAACTATGGCTACACCTTC
CDR3: CASSMQLNYGYTF

V: TRBV28
D: NA
J: TRBJ1-2
length: 14
size: few
DNA: TGTGCCAGCAGTTTACAGGGCAGGACTTATGGCTACACCTTC
CDR3: CASSLQGRTYGYTF

V: TRBV11-3
D: TRBD1
J: TRBJ2-7
length: 15
size: few
DNA: TGTGCCAGCAGCTTAGGTGGGACAGGGAAGTGGGAGCAGTACTTC
CDR3: CASSLGGTGKWEQYF

V: TRBV5-1
D: NA
J: TRBJ2-3
length: 16
size: many
DNA: TGCGCCAGCAGCCACCGGGGGGCGGGGGACACAGATACGCAGTATTTT
CDR3: CASSHRGAGDTDTQYF

V: TRBV20-1
D: TRBD2
J: TRBJ2-1
length: 15
size: NA
DNA: TGCAGTGCTAGGGGGGTTAGCGGGAGCGTCGATGGGCAGTTCTTC
CDR3: CSARGVSGSVDGQFF

V: TRBV6-1
D: TRBD1
J: TRBJ1-1
length: 14
size: NA
DNA: TGTGCCGGCAGTGAAGGACAGGGGAACACGGAAGCTTTCTTT
CDR3: CAGSEGQGNTEAFF

V: TRBV7-6
D: NA
J: TRBJ1-1
length: 14
size: NA
DNA: TGTGCCAGCAGCTTAGGACAGCCGGGCACTGAAGCCCTCTTT
CDR3: CASSLGQPGTEALF

V: TRBV7-3
D: NA
J: TRBJ1-2
length: 14
size: NA
DNA: TGTGCCAGCAGCTTAAGTATTCCAGGGTCGGGGAACACCTTC
CDR3: CASSLSIPGSGNTF

V: TRBV9
D: NA
J: TRBJ1-4
length: 13
size: NA
DNA: TGTGCCAGCAGCGTAGACGGCCATGAAAAACTGTTTTTT
CDR3: CASSVDGHEKLFF

V: TRBV7-2
D: NA
J: TRBJ2-1
length: 16
size: NA
DNA: TGTGCCAGCAGCTTAGCGCAAGGCAGCTCCTACAATGAGCAGTTCTTC
CDR3: CASSLAQGSSYNEQFF

V: TRBV29-1
D: TRBD1
J: TRBJ1-1
length: 11
size: many
DNA: TGCAGCGCCGACAGGGGCACTGAAGCTTTCTTT
CDR3: CSADRGTEAFF

V: TRBV30
D: NA
J: TRBJ1-1
length: 12
size: few
DNA: TGTGCCTGGAGTCAGGAGAACACTGAAGCTTTCTTT
CDR3: CAWSQENTEAFF

V: TRBV6-1
D: NA
J: TRBJ2-7
length: 16
size: many
DNA: TGTGCCAGCAGTCGTCTTGGGGGGCCCAGCTCCTACGAGCAGTACTTC
CDR3: CASSRLGGPSSYEQYF

V: TRBV10-2
D: NA
J: TRBJ1-1
length: 13
size: many
DNA: TGCGCCAGCAGTGGGGGGATGGGAACTGAAGCTTTCTTT
CDR3: CASSGGMGTEAFF

V: TRBV2
D: NA
J: TRBJ1-4
length: 14
size: once
DNA: TGTGCCAGTAAGAGAGGAGGGGGGAATGAAAAACTGTTTTTT
CDR3: CASKRGGGNEKLFF

V: TRBV12-3/TRBV12-4
D: NA
J: TRBJ2-3
length: 14
size: many
DNA: TGTGCCAGCGGTCGGAGGGGAACGACAGATACGCAGTATTTT
CDR3: CASGRRGTTDTQYF

V: TRBV7-9
D: NA
J: TRBJ2-2
length: 14
size: many
DNA: TGTGCCAGCAGCTTAGGAGGGGGACCCGGGGAGCTGTTTTTT
CDR3: CASSLGGGPGELFF

V: TRBV10-1
D: NA
J: TRBJ2-1
length: 15
size: NA
DNA: TGTGCCAGCACATTAGAGGGGTCCCCCTACAATGAGCAGTTCTTC
CDR3: CASTLEGSPYNEQFF

V: TRBV7-9
D: TRBD1
J: TRBJ2-7
length: 11
size: once
DNA: TGTGCCAGCAGCGTTGGGACAGGGCGGTACTTT
CDR3: CASSVGTGRYF

V: TRBV20-1
D: NA
J: TRBJ2-7
length: 15
size: NA
DNA: TGCAGTGCTAGGAATAGCGGCACCGCTGGATACGAGCAGTACTTC
CDR3: CSARNSGTAGYEQYF

V: TRBV11-2
D: NA
J: TRBJ2-3
length: 12
size: NA
DNA: TGTGCCAGCAGCTTAGCTGAAGATACGCAGTATTTT
CDR3: CASSLAEDTQYF

V: TRBV7-9
D: NA
J: TRBJ1-1
length: 13
size: many
DNA: TGTGCCAGCAGCCTCCCTGCGGGTCGAATGGCTTTCTTT
CDR3: CASSLPAGRMAFF

V: TRBV7-2
D: NA
J: TRBJ1-3
length: 13
size: NA
DNA: TGTGCCAGCAGCTTAAAGGCCGGAAACACCATATATTTT
CDR3: CASSLKAGNTIYF

V: TRBV6-6
D: NA
J: TRBJ2-3
length: 15
size: many
DNA: TGTGCCAGCAGTGCGGACAGTACCCGGACAGATACGCAGTATTTT
CDR3: CASSADSTRTDTQYF

V: TRBV2
D: NA
J: TRBJ1-2
length: 14
size: once
DNA: TGTGCCAGCAGTGTAGCCAGCCTACACTATGGCTACACCTTC
CDR3: CASSVASLHYGYTF

V: TRBV25-1
D: TRBD2
J: TRBJ2-5
length: 14
size: NA
DNA: TGTGCCAGCACCTGGACTAGCGGCCAAGAGACCCAGTACTTC
CDR3: CASTWTSGQETQYF

V: TRBV3-1
D: TRBD1
J: TRBJ2-7
length: 19
size: few
DNA: TGTGCCAGCAGCCAAGAGAACCCCCTCGGGACAGTTGAAGTCTGGGAGCAGTACTTC
CDR3: CASSQENPLGTVEVWEQYF

V: TRBV6-6
D: NA
J: TRBJ1-2
length: 12
size: many
DNA: TGTGCCAGCAAAGGTGGGGACTATGGCTACACCTTC
CDR3: CASKGGDYGYTF

V: TRBV2
D: NA
J: TRBJ1-6
length: 14
size: many
DNA: TGTGCCAGCAGACAGGCACTAAATTCACCGCCCCTCCACTTT
CDR3: CASRQALNSPPLHF

V: TRBV2
D: TRBD2
J: TRBJ2-1
length: 14
size: NA
DNA: TGTGCTAGTAGGGTAGCGGGGTCTTACAATGAGCAGTTCTTC
CDR3: CASRVAGSYNEQFF

V: TRBV19
D: NA
J: TRBJ2-1
length: 11
size: NA
DNA: TGTGCCAGCCGGGGTCGGAATGACCAGTTCTTC
CDR3: CASRGRNDQFF

V: TRBV2
D: NA
J: TRBJ1-1
length: 13
size: many
DNA: TGTGCCAGCGCAGGGAGGGTGAACACTGAAGCTTTCTTT
CDR3: CASAGRVNTEAFF

V: TRBV19
D: TRBD1
J: TRBJ1-6
length: 15
size: NA
DNA: TGTGCTAGAGCGACAGGGGAGACGGTGAGTTCACCCCTCCACTTT
CDR3: CARATGETVSSPLHF

V: TRBV29-1
D: NA
J: TRBJ1-2
length: 11
size: NA
DNA: TGCAGCTTAGTCCTGAGGTATGGCTACACCTTC
CDR3: CSLVLRYGYTF

V: TRBV29-1
D: TRBD1
J: TRBJ2-7
length: 13
size: many
DNA: TGCAGCGTGCTCACAGGGGGAGGCTACGAGCAGTACTTC
CDR3: CSVLTGGGYEQYF

V: TRBV6-5
D: TRBD1
J: TRBJ1-2
length: 12
size: many
DNA: TGTGCCAGCCGGGACAGCCTTTATGGCTACACCTTC
CDR3: CASRDSLYGYTF

V: TRBV5-8
D: TRBD1
J: TRBJ2-5
length: 14
size: NA
DNA: TGTGCCAGCAGCCCGCAGGGGGCGCGAGAGACCCAGTACTTC
CDR3: CASSPQGARETQYF